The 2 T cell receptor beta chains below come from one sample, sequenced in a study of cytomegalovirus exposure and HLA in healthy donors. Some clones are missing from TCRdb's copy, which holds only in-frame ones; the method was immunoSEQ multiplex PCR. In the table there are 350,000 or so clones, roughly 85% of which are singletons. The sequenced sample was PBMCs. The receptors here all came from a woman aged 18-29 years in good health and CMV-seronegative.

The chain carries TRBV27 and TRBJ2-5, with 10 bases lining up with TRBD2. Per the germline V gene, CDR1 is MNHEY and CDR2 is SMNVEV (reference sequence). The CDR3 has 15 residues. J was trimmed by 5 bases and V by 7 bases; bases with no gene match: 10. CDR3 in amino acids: CASKPSGRVRETQYF. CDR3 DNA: TGTGCCAGCAAGCCTAGCGGGAGAGTAAGGGAGACCCAGTACTTC.

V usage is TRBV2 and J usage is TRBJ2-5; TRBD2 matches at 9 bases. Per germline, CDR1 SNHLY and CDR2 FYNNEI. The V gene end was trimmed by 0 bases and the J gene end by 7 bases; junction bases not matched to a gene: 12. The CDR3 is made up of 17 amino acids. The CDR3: CASSEALAGGPQGTQYF. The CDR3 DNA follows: TGTGCCAGCAGTGAAGCGCTTGCGGGAGGGCCTCAGGGGACCCAGTACTTC.